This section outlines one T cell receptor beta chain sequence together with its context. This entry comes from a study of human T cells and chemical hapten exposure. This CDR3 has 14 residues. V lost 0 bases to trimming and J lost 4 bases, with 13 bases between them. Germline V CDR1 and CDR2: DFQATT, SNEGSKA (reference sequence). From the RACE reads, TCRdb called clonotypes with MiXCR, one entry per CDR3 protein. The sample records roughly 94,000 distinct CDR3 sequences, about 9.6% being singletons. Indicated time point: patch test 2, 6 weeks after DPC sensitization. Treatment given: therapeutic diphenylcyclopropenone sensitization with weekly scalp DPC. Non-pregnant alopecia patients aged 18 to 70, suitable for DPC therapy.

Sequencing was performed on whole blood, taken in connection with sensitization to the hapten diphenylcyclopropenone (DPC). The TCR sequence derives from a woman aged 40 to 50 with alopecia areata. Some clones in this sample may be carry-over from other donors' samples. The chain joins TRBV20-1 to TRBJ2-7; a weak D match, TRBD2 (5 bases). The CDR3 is CSARDWGVAYEQYF. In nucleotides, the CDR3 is TGCAGTGCTAGAGATTGGGGAGTGGCGTACGAGCAGTACTTC.